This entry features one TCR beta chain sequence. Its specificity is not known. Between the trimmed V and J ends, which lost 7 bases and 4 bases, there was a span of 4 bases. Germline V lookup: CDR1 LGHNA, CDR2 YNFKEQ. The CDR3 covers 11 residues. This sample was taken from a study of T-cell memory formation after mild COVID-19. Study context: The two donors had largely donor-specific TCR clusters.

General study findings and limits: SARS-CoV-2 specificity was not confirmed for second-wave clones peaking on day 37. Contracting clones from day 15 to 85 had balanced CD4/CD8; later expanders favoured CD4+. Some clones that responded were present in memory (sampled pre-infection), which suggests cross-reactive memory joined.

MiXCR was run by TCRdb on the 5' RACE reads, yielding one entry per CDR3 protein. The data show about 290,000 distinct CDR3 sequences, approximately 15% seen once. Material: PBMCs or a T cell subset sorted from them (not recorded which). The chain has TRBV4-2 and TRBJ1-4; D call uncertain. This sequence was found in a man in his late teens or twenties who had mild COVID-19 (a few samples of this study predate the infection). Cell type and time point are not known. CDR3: CASTHNEKLFF. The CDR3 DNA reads TGTGCCAGCACCCATAATGAAAAACTGTTTTTT.